These 8 T cell receptor beta chains share one sample of origin, sequenced in a study of T-cell reconstitution after alpha-beta-depleted transplantation in children. TCRbeta library preparation incorporated unique molecular identifiers. MiXCR, applied by TCRdb to the PCR reads, yields one record per CDR3 protein. The table records under 140,000 distinct CDR3 sequences, about a tenth of them present only once. Material: PBMCs from the stem cell graft donor, obtained from the stem cell graft. The source is a human donor who donated a stem cell graft to a child with acute lymphoblastic leukemia.

There are a few counts of this clonotype. The rearrangement joins TRBV6-2 or TRBV6-3 to TRBJ2-5, with 12 bases identical to TRBD2. Germline lookup yields CDR1 MNHEY and CDR2 SVGEGT. The CDR3 runs to 15 residues. V lost 4 bases to trimming and J lost 6 bases; unmatched junction nucleotides: 6. Here the CDR3 reads CASSSWTSGIKTQYF. The CDR3, as DNA: TGTGCCAGCAGTTCTTGGACTAGCGGGATAAAGACCCAGTACTTC.

This clonotype appeared many times. The chain uses TRBV5-8 and TRBJ2-5, with 10 nucleotides matching TRBD1. The trim removed 4 bases at V and 5 bases at J, leaving 11 bases unmatched. This CDR3 is 16 amino acids long. CDR1 is SGHTS, CDR2 YDEGEE, per germline. This CDR3 reads CASSRKDRGLRETQYF. CDR3 sequence (DNA): TGTGCCAGCAGCCGAAAAGACAGGGGGCTAAGGGAGACCCAGTACTTC.

This clonotype was recorded at least ten times. V is TRBV9 and J is TRBJ2-1, with 16 bases identical to TRBD2. V trimming: 3 bases; J trimming: 2 bases; junction bases outside the gene matches: 8. This CDR3 comprises 19 residues. The germline gives CDR1 SGDLS, CDR2 YYNGEE. CDR3 bases: TGTGCCAGCAGCGCGCTAGGGACTAGCGGGGGGGCCCCCTACAATGAGCAGTTCTTC. Translated, it gives CASSALGTSGGAPYNEQFF.

This clonotype showed up many times. The gene calls are TRBV7-2 and TRBJ2-7; perhaps TRBD1 as D (6 bases). Germline V gives CDR1 SGHTA, CDR2 FQGNSA. The CDR3 has 12 amino acids. V gave up 6 bases and J gave up 3 bases, with 9 bases separating them. The CDR3 region is CASRLQGYEQYF. CDR3 nucleotides: TGTGCCAGCAGACTACAGGGCTACGAGCAGTACTTC.

This clonotype was recorded at least ten times. CDR3 bases: TGCGCCAGCAGTCAAGCGGACAGCTCTGGAAACACCATATATTTT. It is translated as CASSQADSSGNTIYF. The chain employs TRBV5-1 and TRBJ1-3; TRBD1 might be the D (6 bases). Germline lookup yields CDR1 SGHRS and CDR2 YFSETQ. CDR3 size: 15 residues. V was shortened by 5 bases and J by 0 bases, with 12 bases between the two germline ends.

This clonotype was recorded many times. J is TRBJ2-3 and V is TRBV9, with 10 positions matching TRBD1. After removal of 3 bases from V and 3 bases from J, the junction contained 10 bases not matched to a gene. Germline V gives CDR1 SGDLS, CDR2 YYNGEE. The CDR3 length is 17 residues. In DNA, the CDR3 is TGTGCCAGCAGCGAGGGGAAGACAGGGGGCGGGACAGATACGCAGTATTTT. It yields the protein CASSEGKTGGGTDTQYF.

This clonotype was picked up many times. The chain couples TRBV5-1 to TRBJ2-1, with 11 bases aligning to TRBD2. The CDR3 consists of 15 residues. The germline CDR1 and CDR2 sequences are SGHRS and YFSETQ. V was pared by 4 bases and J by 7 bases, with 7 bases of the junction left unmatched. The CDR3 loop reads CASSPSSGGLNEQFF. The CDR3 DNA follows: TGCGCCAGCAGCCCCTCTAGCGGGGGGCTAAATGAGCAGTTCTTC.

This clonotype was observed at least ten times. CDR3 protein: CASRARDYNSPLHF. DNA of the CDR3: TGTGCCAGCAGGGCCAGAGATTATAATTCACCCCTCCACTTT. The chain carries TRBV12-3 or TRBV12-4 and TRBJ1-6; D not certain. Trimming shortened V by 6 bases and J by 4 bases, and 10 bases separated the two germline ends. The CDR3 spans 14 residues.